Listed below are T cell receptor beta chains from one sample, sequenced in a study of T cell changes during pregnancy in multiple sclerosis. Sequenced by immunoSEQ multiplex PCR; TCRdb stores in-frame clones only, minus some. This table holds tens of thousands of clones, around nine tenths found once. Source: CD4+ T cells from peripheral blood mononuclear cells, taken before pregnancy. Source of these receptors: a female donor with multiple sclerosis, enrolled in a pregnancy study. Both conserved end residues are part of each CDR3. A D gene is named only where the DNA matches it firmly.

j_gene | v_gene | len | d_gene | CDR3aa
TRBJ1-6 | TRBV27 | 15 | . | CASSVRLYPNSPLHF
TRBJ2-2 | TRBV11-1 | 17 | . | CASSLDGARRMTGELFF
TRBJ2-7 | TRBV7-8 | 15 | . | CASSLGGWGEYEQYF
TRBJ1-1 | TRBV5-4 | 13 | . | CASSLIGEAEAFF
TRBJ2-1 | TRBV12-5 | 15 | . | CASGLRDSWGNEQFF
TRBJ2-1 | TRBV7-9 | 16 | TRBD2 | CASSLSLAGSYNEQFF
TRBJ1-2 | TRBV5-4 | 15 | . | CASSLQHGFGYGYTF
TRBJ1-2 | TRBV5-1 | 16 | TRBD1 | CASSRGAGQGIDGYTF
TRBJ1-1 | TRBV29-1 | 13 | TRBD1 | CSAGTGRNTEAFF
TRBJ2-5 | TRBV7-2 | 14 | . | CASSLVGGWQTQYF
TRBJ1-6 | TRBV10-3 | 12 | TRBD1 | CAISSGTGKLHF
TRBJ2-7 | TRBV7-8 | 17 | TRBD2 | CASSPSGLAGGPSEQYF
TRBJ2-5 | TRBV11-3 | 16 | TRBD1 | CASSPRSRGRGETQYF
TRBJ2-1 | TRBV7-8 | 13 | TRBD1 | CASSLDRMNEQFF
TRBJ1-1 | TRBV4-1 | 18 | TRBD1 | CASSQTITGTGPNTEAFF
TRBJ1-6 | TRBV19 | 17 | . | CASSIQQGDSYNSPLHF
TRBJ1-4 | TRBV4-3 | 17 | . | CASSPRRSGLTNEKLFF
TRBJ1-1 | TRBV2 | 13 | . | CASLRVAVTEAFF
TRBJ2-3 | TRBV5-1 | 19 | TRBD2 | CASSLGPIVAGGRTDTQYF
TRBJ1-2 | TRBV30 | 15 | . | CAWRVLGRKGYGYTF
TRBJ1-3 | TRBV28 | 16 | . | CASSLTTTDSGNTIYF
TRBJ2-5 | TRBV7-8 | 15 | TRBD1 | CASSSRQGWAETQYF
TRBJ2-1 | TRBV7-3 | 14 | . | CASSPSGSHNEQFF
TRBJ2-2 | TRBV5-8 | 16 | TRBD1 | CASSSRQGGNTGELFF
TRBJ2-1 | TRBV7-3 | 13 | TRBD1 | CASSTGTGNEQFF
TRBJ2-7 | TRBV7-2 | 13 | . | CASSLHQGYEQYF
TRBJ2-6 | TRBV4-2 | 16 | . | CASSQVAGSGANVLTF
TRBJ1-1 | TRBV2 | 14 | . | CASIRTGANTEAFF
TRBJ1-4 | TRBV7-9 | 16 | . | CASSLAGTGIGEKLFF
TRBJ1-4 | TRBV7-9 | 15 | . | CASSSQGATNEKLFF
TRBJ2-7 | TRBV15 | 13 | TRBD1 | CATSRWIRDSKDF
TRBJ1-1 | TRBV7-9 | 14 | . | CASIRSGGDTEAFF
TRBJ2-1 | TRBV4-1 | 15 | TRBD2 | CASSLLAGGQSEQFF
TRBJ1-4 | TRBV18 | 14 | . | CASSTSATNEKLFF
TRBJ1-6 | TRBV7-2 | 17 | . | CASSLVGAGAGYSPLHF
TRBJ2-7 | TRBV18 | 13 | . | CASSPSFAYEQYF
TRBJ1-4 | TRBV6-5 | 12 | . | CASGGDNEKLFF
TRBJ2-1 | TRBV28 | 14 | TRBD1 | CASSPRDRGNEQFF
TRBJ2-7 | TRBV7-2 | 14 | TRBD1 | CASSTDRVVGEQYF
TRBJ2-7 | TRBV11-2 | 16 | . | CASSLGDRLGLGEQYF
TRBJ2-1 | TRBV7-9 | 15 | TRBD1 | CASRQGQGGDNEQFF
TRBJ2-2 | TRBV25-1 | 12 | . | CASSTTGGELFF
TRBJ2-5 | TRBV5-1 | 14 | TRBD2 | CASRTVAGGPVQYF
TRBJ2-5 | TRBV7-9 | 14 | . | CASSLKSAGETQYF
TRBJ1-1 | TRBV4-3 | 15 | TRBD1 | CASSRDRDLNTEAFF
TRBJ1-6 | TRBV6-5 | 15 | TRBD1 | CASSYMGQGNSPLHF
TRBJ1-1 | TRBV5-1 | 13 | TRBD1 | CASSLPPTGRTFF
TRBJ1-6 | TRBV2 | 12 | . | CASRDGYSPLHF
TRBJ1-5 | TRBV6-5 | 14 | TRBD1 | CASSSDRGNQPQHF
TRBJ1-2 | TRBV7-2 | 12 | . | CASSFGLYGYTF
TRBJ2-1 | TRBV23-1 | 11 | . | CASSPRRGGFF